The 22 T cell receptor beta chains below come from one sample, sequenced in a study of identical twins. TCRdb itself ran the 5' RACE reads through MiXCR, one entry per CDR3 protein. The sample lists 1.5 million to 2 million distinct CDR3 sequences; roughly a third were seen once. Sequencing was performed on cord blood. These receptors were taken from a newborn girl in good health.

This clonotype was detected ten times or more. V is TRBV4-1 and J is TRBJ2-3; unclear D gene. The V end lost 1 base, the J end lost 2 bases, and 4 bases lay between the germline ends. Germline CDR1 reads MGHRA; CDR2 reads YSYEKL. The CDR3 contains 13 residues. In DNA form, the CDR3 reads TGCGCCAGCAGCCAAGGCTTCACAGATACGCAGTATTTT. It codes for CASSQGFTDTQYF.

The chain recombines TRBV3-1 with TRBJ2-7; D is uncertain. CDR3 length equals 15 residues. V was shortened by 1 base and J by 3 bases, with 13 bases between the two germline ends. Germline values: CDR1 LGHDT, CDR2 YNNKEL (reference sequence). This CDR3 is CASSQVMRSDYEQYF. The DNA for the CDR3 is TGTGCCAGCAGCCAAGTAATGAGGAGCGACTACGAGCAGTACTTC.

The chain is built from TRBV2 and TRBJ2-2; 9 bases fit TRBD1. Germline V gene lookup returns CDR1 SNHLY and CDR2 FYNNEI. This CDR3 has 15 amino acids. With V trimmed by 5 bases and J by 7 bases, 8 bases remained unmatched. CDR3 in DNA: TGTGCCAGCAGTCATTTCGGGACAGGGAACGGGGAGCTGTTTTTT. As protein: CASSHFGTGNGELFF.

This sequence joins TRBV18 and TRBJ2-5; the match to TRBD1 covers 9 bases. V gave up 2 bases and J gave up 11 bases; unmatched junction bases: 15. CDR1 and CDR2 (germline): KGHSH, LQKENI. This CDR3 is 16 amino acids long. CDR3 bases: TGTGCCAGCTCACCATTGCCGGGACAGGGAGTCGGTGAGCAGTACTTC. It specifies CASSPLPGQGVGEQYF.

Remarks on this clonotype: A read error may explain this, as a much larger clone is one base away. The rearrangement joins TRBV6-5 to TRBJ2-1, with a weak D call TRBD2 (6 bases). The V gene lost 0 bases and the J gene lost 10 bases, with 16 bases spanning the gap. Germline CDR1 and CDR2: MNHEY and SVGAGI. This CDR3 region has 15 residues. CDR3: CASSYSELASYEQFF. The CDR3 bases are TGTGCCAGCAGTTACTCGGAACTAGCATCCTACGAGCAGTTCTTC.

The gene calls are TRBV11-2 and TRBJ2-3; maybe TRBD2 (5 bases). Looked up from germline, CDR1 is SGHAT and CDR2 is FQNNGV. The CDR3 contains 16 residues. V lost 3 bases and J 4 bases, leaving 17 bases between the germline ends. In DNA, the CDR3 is TGTGCCAGCAGCTTGGTCTTACTAGGGCTCGCAGATACGCAGTATTTT. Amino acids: CASSLVLLGLADTQYF. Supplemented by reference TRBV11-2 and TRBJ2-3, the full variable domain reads EAGVAQSPRYKIIEKRQSVAFWCNPISGHATLYWYQQILGQGPKLLIQFQNNGVVDDSQLPKDRFSAERLKGVDSTLKIQPAKLEDSAVYLCASSLVLLGLADTQYFGPGTRLTVL.

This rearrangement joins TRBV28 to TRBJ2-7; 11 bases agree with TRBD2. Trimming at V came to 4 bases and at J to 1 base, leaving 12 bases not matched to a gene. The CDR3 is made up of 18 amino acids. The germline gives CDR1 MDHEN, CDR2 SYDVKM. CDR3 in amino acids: CASSSTSSSGRISYEQYF. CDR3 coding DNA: TGTGCCAGCAGTTCAACCTCTTCTAGCGGGAGGATTTCCTACGAGCAGTACTTC.

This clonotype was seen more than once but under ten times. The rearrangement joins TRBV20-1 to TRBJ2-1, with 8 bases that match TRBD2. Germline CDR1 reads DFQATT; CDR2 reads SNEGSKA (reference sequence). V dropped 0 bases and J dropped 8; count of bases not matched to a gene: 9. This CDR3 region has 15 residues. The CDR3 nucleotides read TGCAGTGCTAGAGAACGGGCGGGAGGATTCCATGAGCAGTTCTTC. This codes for CSARERAGGFHEQFF.

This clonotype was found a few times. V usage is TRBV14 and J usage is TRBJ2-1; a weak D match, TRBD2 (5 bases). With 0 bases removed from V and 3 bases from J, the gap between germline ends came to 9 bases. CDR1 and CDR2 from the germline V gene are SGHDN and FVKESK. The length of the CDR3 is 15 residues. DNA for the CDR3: TGTGCCAGCAGCCAAGACGGAGGTTTCTACAATGAGCAGTTCTTC. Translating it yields CASSQDGGFYNEQFF.

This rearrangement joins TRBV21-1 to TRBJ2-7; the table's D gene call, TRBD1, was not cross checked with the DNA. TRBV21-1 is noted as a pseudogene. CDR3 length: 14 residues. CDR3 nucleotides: TGTGCCAGCCGAACCAAAGGGGAATTGGAGGCCCAGTACTTC. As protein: CASRTKGELEAQYF.

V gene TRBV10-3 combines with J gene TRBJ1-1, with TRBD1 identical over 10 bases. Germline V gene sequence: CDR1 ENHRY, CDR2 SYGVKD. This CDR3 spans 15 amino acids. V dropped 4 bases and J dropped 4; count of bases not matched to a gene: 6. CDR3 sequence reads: CAISARGQGGTEAFF. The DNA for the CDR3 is TGTGCCATCAGTGCGCGAGGACAGGGGGGCACTGAAGCTTTCTTT.

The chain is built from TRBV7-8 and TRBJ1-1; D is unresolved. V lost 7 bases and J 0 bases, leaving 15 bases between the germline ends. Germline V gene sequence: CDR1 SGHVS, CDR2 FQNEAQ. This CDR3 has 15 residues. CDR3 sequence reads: CASIRPYGLNTEAFF. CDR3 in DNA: TGTGCCAGCATCCGACCTTACGGGCTGAACACTGAAGCTTTCTTT.

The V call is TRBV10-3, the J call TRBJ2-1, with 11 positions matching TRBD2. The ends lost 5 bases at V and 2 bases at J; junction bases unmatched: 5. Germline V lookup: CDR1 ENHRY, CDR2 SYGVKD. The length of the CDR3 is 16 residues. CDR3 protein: CAISPGLADTYNEQFF. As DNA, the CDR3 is TGTGCCATCAGTCCGGGACTAGCGGACACCTACAATGAGCAGTTCTTC.

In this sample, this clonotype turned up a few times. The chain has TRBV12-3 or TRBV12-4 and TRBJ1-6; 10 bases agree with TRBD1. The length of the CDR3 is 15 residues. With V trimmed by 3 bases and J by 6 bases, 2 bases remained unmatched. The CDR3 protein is CASSFRTGGNSPLHF. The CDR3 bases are TGTGCCAGCAGTTTCCGGACAGGGGGTAATTCACCCCTCCACTTT.

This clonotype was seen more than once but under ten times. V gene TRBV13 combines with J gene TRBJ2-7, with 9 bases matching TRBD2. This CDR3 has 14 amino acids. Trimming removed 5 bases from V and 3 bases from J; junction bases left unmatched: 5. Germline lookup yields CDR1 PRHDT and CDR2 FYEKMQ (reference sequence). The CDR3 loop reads CASSTGLANYEQYF. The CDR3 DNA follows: TGTGCCAGCAGCACGGGACTAGCCAACTACGAGCAGTACTTC.

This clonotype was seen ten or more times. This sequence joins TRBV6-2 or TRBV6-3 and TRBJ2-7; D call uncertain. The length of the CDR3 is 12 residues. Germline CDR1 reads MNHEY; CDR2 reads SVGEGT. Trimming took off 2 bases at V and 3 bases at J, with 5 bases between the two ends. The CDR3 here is CASSYRHYEQYF. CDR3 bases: TGTGCCAGCAGTTACCGGCACTACGAGCAGTACTTC.

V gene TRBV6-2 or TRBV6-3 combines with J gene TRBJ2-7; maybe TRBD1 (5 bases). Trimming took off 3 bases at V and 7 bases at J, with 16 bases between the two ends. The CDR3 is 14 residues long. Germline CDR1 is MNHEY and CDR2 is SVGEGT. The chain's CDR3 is CASSYSRGYNEQYF. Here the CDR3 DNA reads TGTGCCAGCAGTTATAGTAGGGGCTACAATGAGCAGTACTTC.

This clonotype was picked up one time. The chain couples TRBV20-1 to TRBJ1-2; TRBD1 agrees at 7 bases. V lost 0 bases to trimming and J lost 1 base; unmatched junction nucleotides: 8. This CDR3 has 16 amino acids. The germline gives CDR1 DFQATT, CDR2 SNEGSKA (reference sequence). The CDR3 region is CSARDQGDGLNYGYTF. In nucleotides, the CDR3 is TGCAGTGCTAGAGATCAGGGGGACGGGCTTAACTATGGCTACACCTTC.

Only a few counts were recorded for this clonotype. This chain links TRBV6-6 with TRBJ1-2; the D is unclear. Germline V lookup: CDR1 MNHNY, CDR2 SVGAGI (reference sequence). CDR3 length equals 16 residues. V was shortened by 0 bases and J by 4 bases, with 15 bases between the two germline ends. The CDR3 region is CASSYSSGAVSYGYTF. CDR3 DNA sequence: TGTGCCAGCAGTTACTCAAGTGGCGCAGTATCCTATGGCTACACCTTC.

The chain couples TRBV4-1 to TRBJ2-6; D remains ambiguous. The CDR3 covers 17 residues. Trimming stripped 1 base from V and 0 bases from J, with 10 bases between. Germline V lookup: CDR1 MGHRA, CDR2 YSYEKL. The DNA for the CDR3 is TGCGCCAGCAGCCAAGCCCAAGGCAGCTCTGGGGCCAACGTCCTGACTTTC. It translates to CASSQAQGSSGANVLTF.

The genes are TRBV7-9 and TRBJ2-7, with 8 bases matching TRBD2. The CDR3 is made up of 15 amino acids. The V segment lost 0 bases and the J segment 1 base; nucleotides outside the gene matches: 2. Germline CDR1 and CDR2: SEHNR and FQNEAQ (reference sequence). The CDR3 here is CASSLAERESYEQYF. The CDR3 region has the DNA TGTGCCAGCAGCTTAGCAGAGCGGGAGTCCTACGAGCAGTACTTC.

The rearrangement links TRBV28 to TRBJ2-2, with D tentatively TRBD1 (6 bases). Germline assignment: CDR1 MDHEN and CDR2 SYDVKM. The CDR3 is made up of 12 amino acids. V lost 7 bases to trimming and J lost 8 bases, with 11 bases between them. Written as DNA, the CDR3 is TGTGCCAGCAACCCAAGGGGGGGGGAGCTGTTTTTT. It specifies CASNPRGGELFF.